Sequencing of this T cell receptor beta chain was carried out in a study of identical twins (dated by TCRdb to about 2016). Describing the broader study: TCR alpha and beta repertoires from monozygotic twins, unrelated adults of various ages and cord blood were deep-sequenced to test whether fetal clonotypes persist. To rule out contamination, replicate twin experiments were performed at different times with different library preparation protocols. What the work shows at the level of the full study, not this receptor alone: In monozygotic twins, out-of-frame TCR alpha sharing was systematically underestimated by recombination models, although the models agreed with sharing between unrelated individuals. Fewer insertions were carried by abundant cord blood beta clonotypes, a similar but weaker trend appeared in young adult naive repertoires, and no such trend appeared in memory repertoires. The excess sharing between twins in beta out-of-frame sequences was weaker because fewer shared sequences reduced the signal-to-noise ratio. Compared with coincidental sharing between unrelated individuals, out-of-frame TCR alpha sequences shared between twins had an excess of sequences with low generation probability. Conclusions relied on cross-sectional statistical analysis, since the same donors could not be followed over many years. Zero-insertion analyses could be partly confounded by invariant T cells such as MAIT and iNKT, though diverse VJ usage argued against such confounding for most clonotypes.

Library preparation used 5' RACE. TCRdb shows the sequencer as Illumina HiSeq 2000. Template switching introduced a universal primer binding site; the final cDNA contained a unique molecular identifier, enabling accurate counting of TCR cDNA molecules. First-strand cDNA for TCR alpha and beta chains was synthesized from specific primers in the conserved constant-segment region. To control for contamination, each cDNA library was double barcoded with a SMART-Mk sample barcode plus Illumina barcodes. Two successive PCR steps introduced TruSeq adapter sequences along with Illumina sample barcodes. The Illumina HiSeq platform was used with custom primers to sequence TCR alpha and beta cDNA libraries. In the paper's pipeline: MiGEC processed the raw reads to extract unique molecular identifiers, while MiXCR was used to determine the CDR3 positions. For each individual, recombination models were inferred using an EM algorithm with the repgenHMM and IGoR tools. The analysis of shared clonotypes was done with the tcR package in R, with sharing normalized by the product of cloneset sizes. To study raw recombination free of thymic and clonal selection effects, out-of-frame nonproductive sequences were analyzed. TCRdb itself trimmed the public reads at Q25 with fastp, ran MiXCR and retained productive beta chains. Every CDR3 protein is listed once, alongside the most common genes and DNA of its rows. TCRdb assigned the V and J calls; the authors' analysis was not used. The sample table contains 1,800,000 or so distinct CDR3 sequences; only one count was recorded for about 30% of them. Roughly 0.3% of the sample belongs to the ten largest clones.

The CDR3 has 13 amino acids, counting the end cysteine and phenylalanine. Only CDR3 DNA remains: 39 bases, in frame from the first base. Between the V and J ends, shortened by 3 bases and 1 base respectively, the junction contains 7 bases. Every donor in the study was a healthy Caucasian. The table lists this clonotype with many counts. It lacks a known antigen. No per-base quality is available; no much larger clone lies one base away. This sequence was found in a newborn girl in good health. What was sequenced was cord blood. Recombination joined TRBV12-3 or TRBV12-4 with TRBJ2-7; no D gene is confidently identified. The encoded CDR3 is CASSFAISYEQYF. In nucleotide form, the sequence is TGTGCCAGCAGTTTTGCAATTTCCTACGAGCAGTACTTC.